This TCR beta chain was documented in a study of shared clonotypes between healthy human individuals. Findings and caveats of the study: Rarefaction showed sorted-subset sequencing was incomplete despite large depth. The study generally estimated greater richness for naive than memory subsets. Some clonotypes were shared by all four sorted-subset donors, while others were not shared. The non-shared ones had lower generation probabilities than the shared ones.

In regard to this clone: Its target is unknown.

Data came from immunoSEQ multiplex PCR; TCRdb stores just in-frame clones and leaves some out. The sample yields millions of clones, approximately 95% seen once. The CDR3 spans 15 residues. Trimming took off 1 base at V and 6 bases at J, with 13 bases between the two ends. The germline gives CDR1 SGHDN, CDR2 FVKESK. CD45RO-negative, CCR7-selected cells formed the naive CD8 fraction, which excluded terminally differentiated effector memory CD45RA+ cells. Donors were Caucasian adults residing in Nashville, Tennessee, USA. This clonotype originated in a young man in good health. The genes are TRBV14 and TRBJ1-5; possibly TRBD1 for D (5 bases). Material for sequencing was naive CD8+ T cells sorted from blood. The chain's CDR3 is CASSQVPGLIQPQHF. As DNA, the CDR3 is TGTGCCAGCAGCCAAGTTCCGGGGCTCATTCAGCCCCAGCATTTT. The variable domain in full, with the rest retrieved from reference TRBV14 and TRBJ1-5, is EAGVTQFPSHSVIEKGQTVTLRCDPISGHDNLYWYRRVMGKEIKFLLHFVKESKQDESGMPNNRFLAERTGGTYSTLKVQPAELEDSGVYFCASSQVPGLIQPQHFGDGTRLSIL.